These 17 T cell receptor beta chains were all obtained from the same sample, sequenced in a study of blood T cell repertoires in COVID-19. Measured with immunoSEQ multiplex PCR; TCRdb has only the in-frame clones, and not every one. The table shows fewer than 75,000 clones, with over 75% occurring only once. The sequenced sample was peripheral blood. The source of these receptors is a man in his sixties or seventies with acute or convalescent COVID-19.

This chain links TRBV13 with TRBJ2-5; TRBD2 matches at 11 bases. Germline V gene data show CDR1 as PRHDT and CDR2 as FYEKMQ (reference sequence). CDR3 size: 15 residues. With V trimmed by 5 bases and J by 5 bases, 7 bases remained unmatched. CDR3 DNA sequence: TGTGCCAGCAGCCTAGCGGGGGGCCTGGAGGAGACCCAGTACTTC. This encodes CASSLAGGLEETQYF.

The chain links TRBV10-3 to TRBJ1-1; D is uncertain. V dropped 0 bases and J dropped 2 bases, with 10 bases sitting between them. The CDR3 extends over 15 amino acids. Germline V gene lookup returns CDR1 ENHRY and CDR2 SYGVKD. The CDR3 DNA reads TGTGCCATCAGTGAGTCTGTGGGAGTAAACACTGAAGCTTTCTTT. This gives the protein CAISESVGVNTEAFF.

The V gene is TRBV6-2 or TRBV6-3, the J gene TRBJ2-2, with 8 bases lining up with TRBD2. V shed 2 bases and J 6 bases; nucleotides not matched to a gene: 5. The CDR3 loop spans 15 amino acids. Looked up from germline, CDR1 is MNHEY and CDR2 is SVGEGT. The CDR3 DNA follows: TGTGCCAGCAGTTACGGGGGACTAGACTCCGGGGAGCTGTTTTTT. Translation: CASSYGGLDSGELFF.

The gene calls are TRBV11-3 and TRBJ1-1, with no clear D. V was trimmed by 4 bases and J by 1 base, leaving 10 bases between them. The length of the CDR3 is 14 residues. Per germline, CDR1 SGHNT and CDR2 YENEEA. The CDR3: CASSSDTENTEAFF. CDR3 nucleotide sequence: TGTGCCAGCAGCTCCGACACGGAGAACACTGAAGCTTTCTTT.

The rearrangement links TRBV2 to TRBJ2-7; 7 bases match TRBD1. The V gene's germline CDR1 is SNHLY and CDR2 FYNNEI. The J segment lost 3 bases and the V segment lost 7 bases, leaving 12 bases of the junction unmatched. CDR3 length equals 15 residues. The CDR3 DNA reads TGTGCCAGCACTGACCCCGGGACAGACATCTACGAGCAGTACTTC. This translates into CASTDPGTDIYEQYF.

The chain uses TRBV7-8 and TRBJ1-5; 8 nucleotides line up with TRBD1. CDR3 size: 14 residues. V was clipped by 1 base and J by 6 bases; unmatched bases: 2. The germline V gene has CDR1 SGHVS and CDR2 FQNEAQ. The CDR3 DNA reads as TGTGCCAGCAGCTTAGGGACAGGGAGTCAGCCCCAGCATTTT. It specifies CASSLGTGSQPQHF.

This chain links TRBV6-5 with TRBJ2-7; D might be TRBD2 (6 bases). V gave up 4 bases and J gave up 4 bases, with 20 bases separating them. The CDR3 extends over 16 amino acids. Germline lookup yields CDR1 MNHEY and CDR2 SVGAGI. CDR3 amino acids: CASSSIGRGREYEQYF. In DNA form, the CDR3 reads TGTGCCAGCAGTTCCATCGGGCGGGGTAGGGAGTACGAGCAGTACTTC.

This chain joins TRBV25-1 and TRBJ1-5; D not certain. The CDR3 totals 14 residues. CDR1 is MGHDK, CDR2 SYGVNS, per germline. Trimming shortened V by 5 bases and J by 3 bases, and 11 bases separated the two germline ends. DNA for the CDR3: TGTGCCAGCAGTCCACGGGTGACCAATCAGCCCCAGCATTTT. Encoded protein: CASSPRVTNQPQHF.

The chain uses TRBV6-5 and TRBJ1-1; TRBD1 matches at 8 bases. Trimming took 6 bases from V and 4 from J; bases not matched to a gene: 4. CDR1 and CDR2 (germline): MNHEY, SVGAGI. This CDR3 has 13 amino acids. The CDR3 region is CASRITGGTEAFF. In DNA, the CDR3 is TGTGCCAGCAGAATTACAGGGGGCACTGAAGCTTTCTTT.

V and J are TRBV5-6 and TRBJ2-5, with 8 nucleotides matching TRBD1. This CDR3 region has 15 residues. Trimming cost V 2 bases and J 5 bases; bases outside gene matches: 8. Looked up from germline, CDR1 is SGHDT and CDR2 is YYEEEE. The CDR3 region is CASSLAGGARETQYF. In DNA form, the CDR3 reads TGTGCCAGCAGCTTAGCAGGGGGCGCGAGGGAGACCCAGTACTTC.

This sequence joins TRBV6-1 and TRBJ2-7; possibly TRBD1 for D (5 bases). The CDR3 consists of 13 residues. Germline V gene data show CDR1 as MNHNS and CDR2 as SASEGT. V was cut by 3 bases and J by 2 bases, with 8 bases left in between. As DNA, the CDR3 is TGTGCCAGCAGTGAGACAGTGACCTACGAGCAGTACTTC. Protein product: CASSETVTYEQYF.

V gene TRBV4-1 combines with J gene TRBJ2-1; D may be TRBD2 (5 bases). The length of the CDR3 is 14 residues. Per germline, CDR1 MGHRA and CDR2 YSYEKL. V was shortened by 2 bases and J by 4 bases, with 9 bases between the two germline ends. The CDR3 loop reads CASSQLGLYNEQFF. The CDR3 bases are TGCGCCAGCAGCCAACTCGGACTGTACAATGAGCAGTTCTTC.

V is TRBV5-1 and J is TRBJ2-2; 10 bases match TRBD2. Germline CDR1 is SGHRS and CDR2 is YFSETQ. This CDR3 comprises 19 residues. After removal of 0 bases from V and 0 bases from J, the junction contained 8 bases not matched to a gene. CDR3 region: CASSLALAGAFANTGELFF. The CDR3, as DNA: TGCGCCAGCAGCTTGGCCCTAGCGGGGGCGTTCGCGAACACCGGGGAGCTGTTTTTT.

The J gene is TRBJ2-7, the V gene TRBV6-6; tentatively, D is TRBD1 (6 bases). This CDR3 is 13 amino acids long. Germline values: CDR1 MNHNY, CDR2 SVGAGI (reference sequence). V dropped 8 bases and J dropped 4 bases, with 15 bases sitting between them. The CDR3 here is CASEPQDSYEQYF. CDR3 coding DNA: TGTGCCAGCGAACCCCAGGACAGTTACGAGCAGTACTTC.

In DNA form, the CDR3 reads TGTGCCAGCAGCCATAGCGGGGGGACAGATACGCAGTATTTT. It codes for CASSHSGGTDTQYF. The chain has TRBV6-2 or TRBV6-3 and TRBJ2-3, with 10 bases aligning to TRBD2. J gave up 3 bases and V 6 bases, and 3 bases lay outside the gene matches. CDR1 and CDR2 (germline): MNHEY, SVGEGT. The CDR3 has 14 amino acids.

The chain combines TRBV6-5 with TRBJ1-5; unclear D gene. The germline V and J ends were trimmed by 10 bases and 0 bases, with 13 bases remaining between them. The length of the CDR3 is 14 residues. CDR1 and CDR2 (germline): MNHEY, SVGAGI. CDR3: CATPGIYSNQPQHF. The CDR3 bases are TGTGCCACCCCGGGGATTTATAGCAATCAGCCCCAGCATTTT.

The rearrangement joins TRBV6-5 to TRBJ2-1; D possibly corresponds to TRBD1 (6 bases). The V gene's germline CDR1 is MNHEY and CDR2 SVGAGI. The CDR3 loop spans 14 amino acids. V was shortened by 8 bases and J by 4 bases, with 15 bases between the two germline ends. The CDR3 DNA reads TGTGCCAGCCTAAGACAAGGGGGATACAATGAGCAGTTCTTC. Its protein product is CASLRQGGYNEQFF.